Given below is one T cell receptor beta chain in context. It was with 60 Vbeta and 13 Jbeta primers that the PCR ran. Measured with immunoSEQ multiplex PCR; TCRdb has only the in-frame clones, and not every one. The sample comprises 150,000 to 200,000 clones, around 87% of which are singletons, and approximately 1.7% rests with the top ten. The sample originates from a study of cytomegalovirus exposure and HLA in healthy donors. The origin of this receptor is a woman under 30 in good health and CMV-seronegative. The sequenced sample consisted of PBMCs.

CDR3 DNA: TGTGCCAGCAGCCCCGGAGTAGCGGGAGGCACAGATACGCAGTATTTT. Residues: CASSPGVAGGTDTQYF. The chain carries TRBV11-1 and TRBJ2-3; 9 bases fit TRBD2. CDR3 length equals 16 residues. Per germline, CDR1 SGHAT and CDR2 FQDESV (reference sequence). V lost 5 bases, J lost 1 base, and 7 bases stayed unmatched.